The T cell receptor (beta chain) described here comes from a study of T cell changes during pregnancy in multiple sclerosis. V lost 4 bases, J lost 8 bases, and 12 bases stayed unmatched. The CDR3 sequence is 16 residues long. The V gene's germline CDR1 is MDHEN and CDR2 SYDVKM. Using immunoSEQ multiplex PCR, the repertoire was profiled, and TCRdb retains in-frame clones only, with some absent. Found here are more than 20,000 clones, 90% to 95% of them singletons; the top ten hold over 6%. This TCR was recovered from a female donor with multiple sclerosis, enrolled in a pregnancy study. The chain has TRBV28 and TRBJ2-1; TRBD2 matches at 9 bases. Source: CD8+ T cells from peripheral blood mononuclear cells, taken in the third trimester of pregnancy. The CDR3 region has the DNA TGTGCCAGCAGTTCCCTTAGCGGGAGCTTAATGGATGAGCAGTTCTTC. Protein sequence: CASSSLSGSLMDEQFF.